This T cell receptor (beta chain) comes out of a study of T cells in Graves' hyperthyroidism and ophthalmopathy. On this clonotype itself: Its antigen is not identified.

Whole-study findings and limits: Separation of ophthalmopathy from stable hyperthyroidism was achieved by a 13 V-J model. Most clonotypes expanded in the thyroid (above 0.001) were also present in blood.

CDR3 length equals 16 residues. The V gene's germline CDR1 is SGDLS and CDR2 YYNGEE. With 4 bases removed from V and 4 bases from J, the gap between germline ends came to 20 bases. Patients were excluded for uncontrolled infection, other autoimmune disease, pregnancy or lactation. Each diagnosis drew on symptoms, thyroxine, TRAb, thyroid ultrasound and orbital computed tomography findings. TCR beta CDR3 sequences were amplified from RNA transcripts. Carried out on the TCR CDR3, a first-round RT-PCR used the HTBI primer set. TCRdb fed the multiplex PCR reads into MiXCR, producing one record per CDR3 protein. The table lists roughly 93,000 distinct CDR3 sequences, approximately 40% of them singletons.

V usage is TRBV9 and J usage is TRBJ1-2; TRBD1 is a possible D gene (5 bases). The TCR comes from a woman aged 25 to 45 with Graves' hyperthyroidism. Sequencing input: peripheral blood or thyroid tissue (not recorded which). In DNA form, the CDR3 reads TGTGCCAGCAGCCCCACACCACAGGAGAGCCTCTATGGCTACACCTTC. Translation gives CASSPTPQESLYGYTF.